This TCR beta chain is from a study of T cell responses to AZD1222 COVID-19 vaccine. Study-wide findings and caveats: Reports indicate that nearly half of spike-specific TCRs are directed at unmutated variant regions.

Comment on this clone: The target antigen is unknown.

V lost 3 bases, J lost 4 bases, and 10 bases lay in between. This CDR3 spans 14 amino acids. Per germline, CDR1 LNHDA and CDR2 SQIVND (reference sequence). This table comes from immunoSEQ multiplex PCR, and its TCRdb copy is limited to in-frame clones, with some not included. The repertoire holds 100,000 to 140,000 clones, about nine tenths seen once, with about 8.1% in the top ten. The J gene is TRBJ1-3, the V gene TRBV19; no definite D call. The sample consisted of peripheral blood, taken 28 days after the second AZD1222 dose. The TCR comes from an adult who received the AZD1222 COVID-19 vaccine. The CDR3 sequence is CASSIKVSGNTIYF. The CDR3 nucleotides read TGTGCCAGTAGTATTAAGGTCTCGGGAAACACCATATATTTT.